This T cell receptor beta chain was captured in a study of shared clonotypes between healthy human individuals. Study context: A couple of female and three male donors aged 18 to 49 were enrolled.

Per germline, CDR1 SGHNT and CDR2 YENEEA. The CDR3 spans 12 residues. V was cut by 3 bases and J by 2 bases, with 3 bases left in between. Study findings and constraints: In the sorted subsets, rarefaction showed sequencing was incomplete despite large depth. Naive subsets tended to show greater estimated richness than memory subsets.

On this clone: The target antigen is unknown. Other DNA sequences in the same sample also yield this CDR3.

Each sorted subset replicate got 200 ng genomic DNA, approximately 27,000 genomes. Method: immunoSEQ multiplex PCR; TCRdb's copy keeps in-frame clones and lacks some. The table lists more than 2 million clones, under 97% of them singletons. The receptor comes from a man younger than 35 in good health. The chain couples TRBV11-3 to TRBJ2-3; no clear D. Sequenced input: naive CD4+ T cells sorted from blood. This sample's subset: CD45RA+ positively selected. Here the CDR3 reads CASSLNTDTQYF. The DNA of the CDR3 is TGTGCCAGCAGCTTGAACACAGATACGCAGTATTTT.